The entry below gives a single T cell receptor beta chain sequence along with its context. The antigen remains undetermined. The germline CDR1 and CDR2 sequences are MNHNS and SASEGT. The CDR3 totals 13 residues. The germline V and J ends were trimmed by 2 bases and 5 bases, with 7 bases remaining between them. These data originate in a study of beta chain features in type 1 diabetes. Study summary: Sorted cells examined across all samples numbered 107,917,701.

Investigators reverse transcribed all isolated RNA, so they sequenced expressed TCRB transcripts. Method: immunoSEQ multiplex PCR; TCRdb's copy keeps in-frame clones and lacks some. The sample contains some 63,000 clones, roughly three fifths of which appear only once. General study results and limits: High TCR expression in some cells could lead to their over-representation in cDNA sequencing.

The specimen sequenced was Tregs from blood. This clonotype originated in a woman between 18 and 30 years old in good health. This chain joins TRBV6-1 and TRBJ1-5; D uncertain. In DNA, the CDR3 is TGTGCCAGCAGTGAACATGAGGATCAGCCCCAGCATTTT. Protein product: CASSEHEDQPQHF.